This is a list of T cell receptor beta chains from one sample in a study of neoadjuvant anti-PD-1 for oral cavity cancer. Profiling relied on immunoSEQ multiplex PCR, and the TCRdb table lists in-frame clones only, not all of them. The sample yields about 6,700 clones, 47% seen once. The input for sequencing was tumor tissue, taken before nivolumab (anti-PD-1) treatment. The receptors here all came from a person aged 35-79 years with oral cavity squamous cell carcinoma. The CDR3 runs from the conserved cysteine through the conserved F or W. A D gene is named only where the DNA matches it firmly. Clone size appears in some rows only: once, few, many, or a class for an expanded clone.

D gene | J gene | clone size | V gene | CDR3 DNA | CDR3 protein
- | TRBJ1-6 | - | TRBV5-1 | TGCGCCAGCAGCTTTGGGGGGGGGCGCGGTTCACCCCTCCACTTT | CASSFGGGRGSPLHF
TRBD1 | TRBJ1-2 | few | TRBV5-6 | TGTGCCAGCAGTTCCCGGGACAGCGGCCATTGGGGCTACACCTTC | CASSSRDSGHWGYTF
TRBD1 | TRBJ2-2 | once | TRBV28 | TGTGCCAGCAGTAGGGGACAGGGCCTGGGAACCGGGGAGCTGTTTTTT | CASSRGQGLGTGELFF
TRBD2 | TRBJ2-4 | - | TRBV7-8 | TGTGCCAGCAGCCCAAGACTAGCAGGGAAAAACATTCAGTACTTC | CASSPRLAGKNIQYF
TRBD1 | TRBJ2-5 | - | TRBV29-1 | TGCAGCGTTGTATCCCCCTGGACAGGGACGCAAGAGACCCAGTACTTC | CSVVSPWTGTQETQYF
- | TRBJ1-2 | - | TRBV29-1 | TGCAGCGTTGGTCACCCCCACGAGGGTTCTAACTATGGCTACACCTTC | CSVGHPHEGSNYGYTF
TRBD1 | TRBJ2-7 | - | TRBV7-9 | TGTGCCAGCAGCTCCACACCGGGACAGGTATCCTACGAGCAGTACTTC | CASSSTPGQVSYEQYF
- | TRBJ2-2 | - | TRBV15 | TGTGCCACCAGCTTAGAGGGGGTCTACACCGGGGAGCTGTTTTTT | CATSLEGVYTGELFF
- | TRBJ2-7 | - | TRBV6-5 | TGTGCCAGCAGTACAGCCTACGAGCAGTACTTC | CASSTAYEQYF
- | TRBJ1-2 | - | TRBV21-1 | TGTGCCAGCAGCAACCCGGGACAGGGCGGCTACACCTTC | CASSNPGQGGYTF
- | TRBJ1-6 | few | TRBV28 | TGTGCCAGCAGTTTACCCCCTCCTGGGTCACCCCTCCACTTT | CASSLPPPGSPLHF
- | TRBJ2-7 | - | TRBV2 | TGTGCCACTTGGGGATTCTCAGGGTCCTCCTCCTACGAGCAGTACTTC | CATWGFSGSSSYEQYF
- | TRBJ1-3 | - | TRBV19 | TGTGCCAGTAGTACGACGGCATCCTCTGGAAACACCATATATTTT | CASSTTASSGNTIYF
- | TRBJ1-2 | - | TRBV27 | TGTGCCAGCAGGACGTCCGGGACGGAAAGCTATGGCTACACCTTC | CASRTSGTESYGYTF
TRBD2 | TRBJ2-7 | - | TRBV9 | TGTGCCAGCAGCGTAGCCGGGACTAGGAGAGGCGAGCAGTACTTC | CASSVAGTRRGEQYF
- | TRBJ1-4 | - | TRBV5-1 | TGCGCCAGCAGTCTGGGGGCGCCTGGGGAAAAACTGTTTTTT | CASSLGAPGEKLFF
- | TRBJ1-6 | medium-sized | TRBV10-3 | TGTGCCATCCGCTTCGATTCGGGGAATTCACCCCTCCACTTT | CAIRFDSGNSPLHF
- | TRBJ1-1 | - | TRBV12-5 | TGTGCTAGTGGTTTGGTTTCGGGCAGGGCCACTGAAGCTTTCTTT | CASGLVSGRATEAFF
- | TRBJ1-2 | - | TRBV10-2 | TGCGCCAGCAGTGAATGGGCGGAGGGGTATGGCTACACCTTC | CASSEWAEGYGYTF
- | TRBJ2-2 | - | TRBV23-1 | TGCGCCAGCAGTCAATCAGGCGGGCGGAGCACCGGGGAGCTGTTTTTT | CASSQSGGRSTGELFF
- | TRBJ2-3 | - | TRBV28 | TGTGCCAGCAGTTTAGTGGGGGGGCGGCCCCCCACAGATACGCAGTATTTT | CASSLVGGRPPTDTQYF
TRBD1 | TRBJ1-1 | - | TRBV2 | TGTGCCAGCAGTGGTCCAGGGGGTACTGAAGCTTTCTTT | CASSGPGGTEAFF
- | TRBJ1-2 | - | TRBV29-1 | TGCAGCGTTCCCCTACAGGGATTGGATGGCTACACCTTC | CSVPLQGLDGYTF
- | TRBJ1-4 | - | TRBV10-3 | TGTGCCATCAGTGGGGGTTCTGGATTTGAAAAACTGTTTTTT | CAISGGSGFEKLFF
TRBD1 | TRBJ1-4 | - | TRBV10-1 | TGCGCCAGCAGCGAAACGACAGGGAAAAAACTGTTTTTT | CASSETTGKKLFF
- | TRBJ2-7 | - | TRBV7-2 | TGTGCCAGCAGCTTATCCTACGGAGGCGAGCAGTACTTC | CASSLSYGGEQYF
TRBD2 | TRBJ2-3 | - | TRBV6-4 | TGTGCCAGCAGTGACTCGCGGGGGGGCACAGATACGCAGTATTTT | CASSDSRGGTDTQYF
TRBD2 | TRBJ2-3 | - | TRBV9 | TGTGCCAGCGCTACGGGGGGTAGCACAGATACGCAGTATTTT | CASATGGSTDTQYF
- | TRBJ2-7 | - | TRBV7-2 | TGTGCCAGCAGCTTAGATCGGTGGAGCGCCTACGAGCAGTACTTC | CASSLDRWSAYEQYF
TRBD1 | TRBJ1-2 | few | TRBV27 | TGTGCCAGCAGTGTACAGCAGGGGGCTTCTGGCTACACCTTC | CASSVQQGASGYTF